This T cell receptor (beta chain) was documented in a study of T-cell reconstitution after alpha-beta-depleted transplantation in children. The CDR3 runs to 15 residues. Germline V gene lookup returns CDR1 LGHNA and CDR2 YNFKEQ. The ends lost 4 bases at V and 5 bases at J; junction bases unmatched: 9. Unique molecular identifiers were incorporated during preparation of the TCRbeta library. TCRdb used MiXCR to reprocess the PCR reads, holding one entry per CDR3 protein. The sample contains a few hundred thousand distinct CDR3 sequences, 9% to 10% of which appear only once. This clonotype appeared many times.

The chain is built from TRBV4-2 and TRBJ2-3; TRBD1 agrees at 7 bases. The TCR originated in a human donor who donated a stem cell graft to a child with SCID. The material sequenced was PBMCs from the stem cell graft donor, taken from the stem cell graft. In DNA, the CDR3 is TGTGCCAGCAGCCCCCTATCACAGGGGCGAGATACGCAGTATTTT. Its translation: CASSPLSQGRDTQYF.